Included here is one T cell receptor beta chain sequence, with context. No antigen is known for it. The data were obtained in a study of T cells in Graves' hyperthyroidism and ophthalmopathy. Regarding the study as a whole: Model-based prediction identified ophthalmopathy a median approximately 6 months prior to its onset. Ophthalmopathy was told apart from stable hyperthyroidism by a 13 V-J model.

This CDR3 contains 12 residues. CDR1 and CDR2 from the germline V gene are MDHEN and SYDVKM. The ends were cut back, 6 bases at V and 4 bases at J, with 9 bases in the middle. Amplification of TCR beta CDR3 regions used RNA as the template. First-round RT-PCR with HTBI primers amplified the TCR CDR3 region. TCRdb redid the calling of the multiplex PCR reads with MiXCR, one entry per CDR3 protein. The sample contains 490,000 or so distinct CDR3 sequences, roughly 22% of which appear only once. Clinical symptoms, serum thyroxine, TRAb, thyroid ultrasound and orbital computed tomography established diagnosis.

The specimen was blood. The sequence was collected from a woman in her 70s with Graves' ophthalmopathy. The rearrangement links TRBV28 to TRBJ1-2, with unresolved D. CDR3 sequence reads: CASRDQAYGYTF. The CDR3 DNA is TGTGCCAGCAGGGACCAGGCCTATGGCTACACCTTC.